Below, one T cell receptor beta chain is given with its context. As for time point: week 3, after first cycle of checkpoint inhibitor. Disease control meant complete response, partial response or stable disease at 12 weeks. The sample comes from a study of blood T cell dynamics during melanoma immunotherapy. About the study: First-line therapy was either pembrolizumab or nivolumab with ipilimumab for metastatic melanoma.

Looked up from germline, CDR1 is SQVTM and CDR2 is ANQGSEA. With 3 bases removed from V and 2 bases from J, the gap between germline ends came to 12 bases. The CDR3 consists of 14 residues. Data came from immunoSEQ multiplex PCR; TCRdb stores just in-frame clones and leaves some out. Of 10,000 to 13,000 clones in the sample, 70% to 90% were seen once. Sequencing was performed on blood, taken from a patient treated with checkpoint blockade. The sequence was collected from a human donor with melanoma. This chain connects TRBV29-1 to TRBJ2-3; D possibly corresponds to TRBD2 (6 bases). CDR3 nucleotide sequence: TGCAGCGTTGAGTACGGCGGGGTCACAGATACGCAGTATTTT. Protein product: CSVEYGGVTDTQYF.